This T cell receptor beta chain was identified in a study of T cells in Graves' hyperthyroidism and ophthalmopathy. Germline CDR1 LNHDA, CDR2 SQIVND (reference sequence). There are 16 residues in the CDR3. The V end was cut by 5 bases, the J end by 5 bases, with 19 bases between. Amplified regions were TCR beta CDR3 sequences from RNA transcripts. The TCR CDR3 first-round RT-PCR relied on the HTBI primer set. TCRdb re-called the multiplex PCR reads with MiXCR, one entry per CDR3 protein. The sample lists some 770,000 distinct CDR3 sequences, 15% to 20% occurring once. The sequence came from a man between 18 and 29 years old with Graves' hyperthyroidism. The chain joins TRBV19 to TRBJ2-1; D is perhaps TRBD2 (6 bases). What was sequenced was blood. CDR3 in amino acids: CASSVTGTDEDNEQFF. In DNA, the CDR3 is TGTGCCAGTAGTGTTACCGGGACTGATGAGGACAATGAGCAGTTCTTC. Filled out from reference TRBV19 and TRBJ2-1, the complete variable domain reads DGGITQSPKYLFRKEGQNVTLSCEQNLNHDAMYWYRQDPGQGLRLIYYSQIVNDFQKGDIAEGYSVSREKKESFPLTVTSAQKNPTAFYLCASSVTGTDEDNEQFFGPGTRLTVL.